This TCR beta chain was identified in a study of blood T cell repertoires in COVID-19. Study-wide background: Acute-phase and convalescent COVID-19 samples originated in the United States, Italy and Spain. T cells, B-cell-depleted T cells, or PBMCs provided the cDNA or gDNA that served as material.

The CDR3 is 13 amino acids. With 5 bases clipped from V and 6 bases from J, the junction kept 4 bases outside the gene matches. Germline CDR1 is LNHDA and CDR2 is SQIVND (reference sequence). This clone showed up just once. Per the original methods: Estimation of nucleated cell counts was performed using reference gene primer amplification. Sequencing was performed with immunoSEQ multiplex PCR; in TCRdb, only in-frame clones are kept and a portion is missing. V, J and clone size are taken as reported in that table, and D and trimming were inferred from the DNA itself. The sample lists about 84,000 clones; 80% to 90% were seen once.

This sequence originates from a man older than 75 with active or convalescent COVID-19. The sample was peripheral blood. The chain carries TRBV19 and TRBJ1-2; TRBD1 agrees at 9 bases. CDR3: CASSPRQGDGYTF. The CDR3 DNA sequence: TGTGCCAGTAGTCCCCGACAGGGGGATGGCTACACCTTC.